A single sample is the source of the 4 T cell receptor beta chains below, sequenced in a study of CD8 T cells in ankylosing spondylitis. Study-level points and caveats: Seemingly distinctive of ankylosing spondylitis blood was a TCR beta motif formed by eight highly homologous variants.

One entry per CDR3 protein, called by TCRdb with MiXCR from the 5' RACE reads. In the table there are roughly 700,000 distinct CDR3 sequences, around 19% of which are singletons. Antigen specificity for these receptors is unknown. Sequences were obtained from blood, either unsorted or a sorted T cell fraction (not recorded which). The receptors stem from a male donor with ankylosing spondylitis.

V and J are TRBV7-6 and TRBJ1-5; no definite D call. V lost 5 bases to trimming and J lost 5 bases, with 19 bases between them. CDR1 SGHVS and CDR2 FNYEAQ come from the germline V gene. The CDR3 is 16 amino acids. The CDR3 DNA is TGTGCCAGCAGCCCCATTCCGGCGCCCCATTATCAGCCCCAGCATTTT. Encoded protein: CASSPIPAPHYQPQHF. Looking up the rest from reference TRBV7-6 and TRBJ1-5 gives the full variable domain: GAGVSQSPRYKVTKRGQDVALRCDPISGHVSLYWYRQALGQGPEFLTYFNYEAQQDKSGLPNDRFSAERPEGSISTLTIQRTEQRDSAMYRCASSPIPAPHYQPQHFGDGTRLSIL.

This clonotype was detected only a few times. CDR3 sequence (DNA): TGTGCCAGCAGCCGGGGTTACACTGAAGCTTTCTTT. Residues: CASSRGYTEAFF. The chain combines TRBV3-1 with TRBJ1-1, with D hard to call. Trimming took off 4 bases at V and 3 bases at J, with 6 bases between the two ends. CDR1 and CDR2 (germline): LGHDT, YNNKEL (reference sequence). The CDR3 loop spans 12 amino acids. Using reference TRBV3-1 and TRBJ1-1 for the parts outside the CDR3, the full variable domain is DTAVSQTPKYLVTQMGNDKSIKCEQNLGHDTMYWYKQDSKKFLKIMFSYNNKELIINETVPNRFSPKSPDKAHLNLHINSLELGDSAVYFCASSRGYTEAFFGQGTRLTVV.

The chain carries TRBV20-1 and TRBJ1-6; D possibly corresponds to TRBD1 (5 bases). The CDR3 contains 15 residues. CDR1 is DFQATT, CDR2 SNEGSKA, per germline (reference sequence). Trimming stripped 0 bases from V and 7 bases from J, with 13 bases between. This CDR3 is CSARDGGVGNSPLHF. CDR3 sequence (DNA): TGCAGTGCTAGAGATGGAGGGGTGGGGAATTCACCCCTCCACTTT.

The DNA for the CDR3 is TGTGCCAGCTTAGGAACCTTCGGATCACCCCTCCACTTT. This translates into CASLGTFGSPLHF. This chain connects TRBV6-1 to TRBJ1-6; D gene unclear. Germline values: CDR1 MNHNS, CDR2 SASEGT. V was shortened by 8 bases and J by 10 bases, with 15 bases between the two germline ends. The length of the CDR3 is 13 residues.